These 10 T cell receptor beta chains were all obtained from the same sample, sequenced in a study of T cell repertoires in cytomegalovirus infection. No antigens are known for them. TCRdb passed the reads through MiXCR, listing each CDR3 protein once. This sample yields a few hundred thousand distinct CDR3 sequences, of which around two fifths are seen a single time; more than 40% belongs to the top ten. Sequencing was performed on cultured PBMCs, taken from culture after CMV antigen stimulation. These receptor sequences come from a human donor in good health (CMV status not recorded). Some clones in this sample may be carry-over from other donors' samples.

V is TRBV7-2 and J is TRBJ2-2; D not certain. The CDR3 totals 15 residues. The V gene's germline CDR1 is SGHTA and CDR2 FQGNSA. Trimming removed 1 base at V and 4 bases at J, with 10 bases between. The DNA for the CDR3 is TGTGCCAGCAGCTTAGTTGACGTCTCCACCGGGGAGCTGTTTTTT. It codes for CASSLVDVSTGELFF.

In this sample, this clonotype turned up many times. V and J are TRBV7-2 and TRBJ2-6; D remains unclear. The germline gives CDR1 SGHTA, CDR2 FQGNSA. V lost 0 bases, J lost 2 bases, and 8 bases lay in between. This CDR3 contains 16 residues. CDR3 nucleotides: TGTGCCAGCAGCTTAGCGTCTGGGACTGGGGCCAACGTCCTGACTTTC. It yields the protein CASSLASGTGANVLTF.

This clonotype appeared a few times. The V and J genes are TRBV12-3 or TRBV12-4 and TRBJ2-7, with 8 positions matching TRBD1. The CDR3 consists of 13 residues. The junction had 4 bases not matched to a gene; V was cut back by 6 bases and J by 3 bases. The CDR3, as DNA: TGTGCCAGCAGCCCGGGACAGGACTACGAGCAGTACTTC. Amino acid sequence: CASSPGQDYEQYF.

There are many counts of this clonotype. V usage is TRBV7-2 and J usage is TRBJ1-6; D is perhaps TRBD1 (5 bases). Per the germline V gene, CDR1 is SGHTA and CDR2 is FQGNSA. The CDR3 is 16 residues long. Trimming shortened V by 1 base and J by 10 bases, and 17 bases separated the two germline ends. CDR3 DNA: TGTGCCAGCAGCTTAGGATTCTGGGGGGTGGGGTCACCCCTCCACTTT. Protein product: CASSLGFWGVGSPLHF.

The chain recombines TRBV2 with TRBJ2-7; D gene ambiguous. From germline, CDR1 is SNHLY and CDR2 FYNNEI. V lost 3 bases and J lost 0, with 9 bases in between. The CDR3 has 14 amino acids. In DNA form, the CDR3 reads TGTGCCAGCAGTGACCGGAAAAGCTCCTACGAGCAGTACTTC. This gives the protein CASSDRKSSYEQYF.

The chain carries TRBV10-2 and TRBJ1-5; 9 bases map to TRBD1. With V trimmed by 7 bases and J by 6 bases, 7 bases remained unmatched. The germline V gene encodes CDR1 WSHSY and CDR2 SAAADI. This CDR3 region has 14 residues. CDR3 residues: CASNDRGGRQPQHF. DNA of the CDR3: TGCGCCAGCAATGACAGGGGGGGCCGTCAGCCCCAGCATTTT.

The J gene is TRBJ2-7, the V gene TRBV7-2, with D perhaps being TRBD1 or TRBD2 (7 bases each). This CDR3 is 16 amino acids long. Germline V gene sequence: CDR1 SGHTA, CDR2 FQGNSA. Trimming took off 1 base at V and 7 bases at J, with 20 bases between the two ends. CDR3 coding DNA: TGTGCCAGCAGCTTAGGTAGGGGGAGGGGGCTCGTGGAGCAGTACTTC. Translation gives CASSLGRGRGLVEQYF.

A few counts support this clonotype. The CDR3 coding sequence is TGTGCCAGTAGGGAGACAGGGTGGAATGAGCAGTTCTTC. It translates to CASRETGWNEQFF. The chain joins TRBV19 to TRBJ2-1, with 7 bases lining up with TRBD1. Germline assignment: CDR1 LNHDA and CDR2 SQIVND (reference sequence). The ends lost 6 bases at V and 7 bases at J; junction bases unmatched: 6. The CDR3 length is 13 residues. The entire variable domain, with the rest obtained from reference TRBV19 and TRBJ2-1, is as follows: DGGITQSPKYLFRKEGQNVTLSCEQNLNHDAMYWYRQDPGQGLRLIYYSQIVNDFQKGDIAEGYSVSREKKESFPLTVTSAQKNPTAFYLCASRETGWNEQFFGPGTRLTVL.

This clonotype was seen just once. The chain couples TRBV7-2 to TRBJ1-6; possibly TRBD1 for D (5 bases). Per germline, CDR1 SGHTA and CDR2 FQGNSA. The CDR3 is 15 amino acids. V dropped 2 bases and J dropped 9 bases, with 14 bases sitting between them. CDR3 in DNA: TGTGCCAGCAGCTTACGAGGGCAGGGAGGTTCACCCCTCCACTTT. It specifies CASSLRGQGGSPLHF.

The chain is built from TRBV20-1 and TRBJ2-5, with 8 nucleotides matching TRBD2. V lost 3 bases and J lost 1; bases outside the gene matches: 7. There are 15 residues in the CDR3. In germline, CDR1 is DFQATT, CDR2 SNEGSKA (reference sequence). For the CDR3, the DNA is TGCAGTGCTAGTGTTGATAGCGGGACCCAAGAGACCCAGTACTTC. Its translation: CSASVDSGTQETQYF.